This T cell receptor beta chain was identified during a study of Ad26.COV2.S vaccination and SARS-CoV-2 variants. Study-wide results and caveats: Participants in the vaccine arm had higher spike-specific TCR breadth; placebo recipients had lower. With respect to non-spike TCR breadth, vaccine and placebo recipients were similar.

This CDR3 contains 15 residues. V shed 4 bases and J 8 bases; nucleotides not matched to a gene: 13. CDR1 is LGHNA and CDR2 is YSLEER in the germline V gene. Documented treatment: some 19 received Ad26.COV2.S at low or high dose, single or two shots; about five received placebo; per-sample allocation not given. The investigators took samples on day 63 after the first vaccine or placebo injection. Points on this clone: Its antigen remains unidentified.

Data came from immunoSEQ multiplex PCR; TCRdb stores just in-frame clones and leaves some out. The sample consists of about 440,000 clones, approximately 88% of them appearing once. The sample consisted of peripheral blood, taken in a trial of Ad26.COV2.S vaccine versus placebo. The clonotype was recovered from a person aged 18-60 years who received the Ad26.COV2.S COVID-19 vaccine or a placebo. The rearrangement joins TRBV4-3 to TRBJ1-2, with 7 bases fitting TRBD1. This chain's CDR3 is CASSPTSSRQGGYTF. DNA for the CDR3: TGCGCCAGCAGCCCCACATCGAGTAGACAGGGAGGCTACACCTTC.